This entry lists 23 T cell receptor beta chains sequenced from one sample in a study of shared clonotypes between healthy human individuals. The table came from immunoSEQ multiplex PCR; TCRdb's copy has only in-frame clones and leaves some out. The data hold more than 2 million clones, with approximately 94% observed a single time. Sequenced sample: naive CD4+ T cells sorted from blood. Regarding subset: CD45RA+ positively selected. Source of these receptors: a man between 18 and 35 years old in good health.

The V and J genes are TRBV4-3 and TRBJ2-7, with D possibly matching TRBD1 (5 bases). V shed 5 bases and J shed 1 base, with 18 bases lying between them. CDR1 is LGHNA, CDR2 YSLEER, per germline. This CDR3 region has 16 residues. The chain's CDR3 is CASSYVVGPGSYEQYF. Here the CDR3 DNA reads TGCGCCAGCAGCTACGTTGTAGGGCCAGGGTCCTACGAGCAGTACTTC.

This chain joins TRBV27 and TRBJ2-5; 7 nucleotides match TRBD2. The CDR3 extends over 14 amino acids. Trimming took 1 base from V and 2 from J; bases not matched to a gene: 1. Germline values: CDR1 MNHEY, CDR2 SMNVEV (reference sequence). The DNA for the CDR3 is TGTGCCAGCAGTTTATGGGGGGGTCAAGAGACCCAGTACTTC. Translating it yields CASSLWGGQETQYF.

The DNA for the CDR3 is TGCGCCAGCAGCCAGAGGACTAGCGGGGTCTACAATGAGCAGTTCTTC. The encoded protein is CASSQRTSGVYNEQFF. V usage is TRBV5-1 and J usage is TRBJ2-1, with 12 nucleotides matching TRBD2. The J segment lost 3 bases and the V segment lost 4 bases, leaving 5 bases of the junction unmatched. There are 16 residues in the CDR3. Germline assignment: CDR1 SGHRS and CDR2 YFSETQ.

The chain is built from TRBV5-6 and TRBJ1-5; 9 bases match TRBD1. J was trimmed by 3 bases and V by 1 base; bases with no gene match: 2. Germline V CDR1 and CDR2: SGHDT, YYEEEE. The CDR3 sequence is 15 residues long. In DNA, the CDR3 is TGTGCCAGCAGCTTGAACAGGGGGCTCAATCAGCCCCAGCATTTT. Translating gives CASSLNRGLNQPQHF.

This clone was detected only once. The chain carries TRBV2 and TRBJ1-2; D not certain. Germline V gives CDR1 SNHLY, CDR2 FYNNEI. V lost 6 bases and J lost 4, with 3 bases in between. This CDR3 region has 10 residues. The CDR3 spells CASRSYGYTF. The CDR3 DNA sequence: TGTGCCAGCAGAAGCTATGGCTACACCTTC. Combining the CDR3 with reference TRBV2 and TRBJ1-2 gives the whole variable domain EPEVTQTPSHQVTQMGQEVILRCVPISNHLYFYWYRQILGQKVEFLVSFYNNEISEKSEIFDDQFSVERPDGSNFTLKIRSTKLEDSAMYFCASRSYGYTFGSGTRLTVV.

This chain links TRBV2 with TRBJ1-3, with 7 bases aligning to TRBD1. Germline V gene sequence: CDR1 SNHLY, CDR2 FYNNEI. The V gene end was trimmed by 10 bases and the J gene end by 0 bases; junction bases not matched to a gene: 6. This CDR3 has 14 amino acids. The CDR3 DNA is TGTGCCAACAGACAGGGATCCTCTGGAAACACCATATATTTT. This translates into CANRQGSSGNTIYF.

The V call is TRBV5-6, the J call TRBJ1-2, with 7 bases fitting TRBD1. Germline V gene data show CDR1 as SGHDT and CDR2 as YYEEEE. This CDR3 comprises 16 residues. With V trimmed by 4 bases and J by 4 bases, 13 bases remained unmatched. The CDR3 nucleotides are TGTGCCAGCAGCACCAGGACAGGTTTGGCCTTCTATGGCTACACCTTC. Translating it yields CASSTRTGLAFYGYTF.

The DNA of the CDR3 is TGTGCCATCATCCCAGCTACTGAGCAGTTCTTC. Translated, it gives CAIIPATEQFF. The chain uses TRBV10-3 and TRBJ2-1; D unclear. Between the trimmed V and J ends, which lost 7 bases and 9 bases, there was a span of 10 bases. The CDR3 covers 11 residues. Germline loops: CDR1 ENHRY, CDR2 SYGVKD.

The V gene is TRBV5-1, the J gene TRBJ1-1, with TRBD1 identical over 9 bases. The trim removed 0 bases at V and 10 bases at J, leaving 7 bases unmatched. The V gene's germline CDR1 is SGHRS and CDR2 YFSETQ. The CDR3 runs 14 residues. In DNA, the CDR3 is TGCGCCAGCAGCTTGGCGGGGACAGGGCCTGTAGCTTTCTTT. The encoded protein is CASSLAGTGPVAFF.

The chain employs TRBV7-2 and TRBJ2-4, with TRBD1 matching over 7 bases. The CDR3 length is 15 residues. Germline loops: CDR1 SGHTA, CDR2 FQGNSA. J gave up 9 bases and V 4 bases, and 12 bases lay outside the gene matches. The CDR3 is CASSSPRDRGAIQYF. The CDR3 DNA follows: TGTGCCAGCAGCTCCCCCCGGGACAGAGGCGCCATTCAGTACTTC.

This chain connects TRBV6-6 to TRBJ2-1; 8 positions agree with TRBD2. CDR1 is MNHNY and CDR2 is SVGAGI in the germline V gene (reference sequence). This CDR3 region has 16 residues. Trimming at V came to 5 bases and at J to 0 bases, leaving 6 bases not matched to a gene. In DNA form, the CDR3 reads TGTGCCAGCAGTGGAGGAACTAGCGGCTCCTACAATGAGCAGTTCTTC. Protein: CASSGGTSGSYNEQFF.

The chain couples TRBV20-1 to TRBJ1-1; D gene uncertain. The V and J ends lost 3 bases and 7 bases respectively, with 9 bases between them. Germline values: CDR1 DFQATT, CDR2 SNEGSKA (reference sequence). CDR3 length: 11 residues. CDR3 sequence: CSARPVDEAFF. The CDR3 DNA reads as TGCAGTGCTAGGCCAGTCGATGAAGCTTTCTTT.

The gene calls are TRBV5-1 and TRBJ2-7; 9 bases line up with TRBD1. The V gene's germline CDR1 is SGHRS and CDR2 YFSETQ. The V and J ends lost 4 bases and 6 bases, in that order; junction bases with no gene match: 8. The CDR3 consists of 14 residues. The CDR3: CASSAAGTGFEQYF. The CDR3 nucleotides are TGCGCCAGCAGCGCCGCCGGGACAGGGTTCGAGCAGTACTTC.

The J gene is TRBJ1-1, the V gene TRBV6-5; D not certain. Germline V gene lookup returns CDR1 MNHEY and CDR2 SVGAGI. Trimming stripped 0 bases from V and 0 bases from J, with 8 bases between. The CDR3 runs to 15 residues. The CDR3 DNA follows: TGTGCCAGCAGTTACTCGCTACAGTTGAACACTGAAGCTTTCTTT. Translating gives CASSYSLQLNTEAFF.

CDR3 protein: CATSRDEGQQFF. In DNA, the CDR3 is TGTGCCACCAGCAGAGATGAAGGGCAGCAGTTCTTC. This chain uses TRBV15 with TRBJ2-1, with D uncertain. Germline values: CDR1 LNHNV, CDR2 YYDKDF (reference sequence). The CDR3 spans 12 residues. Trimming removed 0 bases at V and 11 bases at J, with 8 bases between.

This clone is a singleton in its sample. Additional DNA sequences in this sample encode the identical CDR3. In DNA form, the CDR3 reads TGTGCCAGCTCACCGAGCAGTGACTATGGCTACACCTTC. Translating it yields CASSPSSDYGYTF. J is TRBJ1-2 and V is TRBV18; no clear D gene. The CDR3 spans 13 residues. CDR1 is KGHSH, CDR2 LQKENI, per germline. V was pared by 3 bases and J by 3 bases, with 8 bases between.

This chain uses TRBV18 with TRBJ2-5, with a possible D match to TRBD2 (6 bases). Germline loops: CDR1 KGHSH, CDR2 LQKENI. CDR3 length: 14 residues. The germline V and J ends were trimmed by 0 bases and 4 bases, with 9 bases remaining between them. CDR3 sequence reads: CASSPPGLIETQYF. The CDR3, as DNA: TGTGCCAGCTCACCACCGGGACTCATAGAGACCCAGTACTTC.

The chain couples TRBV5-1 to TRBJ2-3; no firm D call. V lost 0 bases and J 2 bases, leaving 10 bases between the germline ends. The V gene's germline CDR1 is SGHRS and CDR2 YFSETQ. The CDR3 is made up of 15 amino acids. The CDR3 DNA sequence: TGCGCCAGCAGCTTGGCCGAGCTAACCACAGATACGCAGTATTTT. Protein: CASSLAELTTDTQYF.

The gene calls are TRBV2 and TRBJ1-1, with D uncertain. The CDR3 has 17 amino acids. Germline loops: CDR1 SNHLY, CDR2 FYNNEI. V was trimmed by 5 bases and J by 1 base, leaving 20 bases between them. The CDR3 DNA follows: TGTGCCAGCAGTCGCCTCCCCCTCTACCTGGGGAACACTGAAGCTTTCTTT. This gives the protein CASSRLPLYLGNTEAFF.

This chain connects TRBV4-2 to TRBJ2-2; 8 positions match TRBD1. V was clipped by 1 base and J by 4 bases; unmatched bases: 8. Per germline, CDR1 LGHNA and CDR2 YNFKEQ. The CDR3 covers 17 residues. CDR3 sequence: CASSQGSGTGGTGELFF. CDR3 DNA: TGTGCCAGCAGCCAAGGATCAGGGACAGGAGGCACCGGGGAGCTGTTTTTT.

This clone came up once. The rearrangement joins TRBV29-1 to TRBJ2-5; D assignment may be TRBD1 or TRBD2 (5 bases each). The CDR3 loop spans 15 amino acids. V gave up 4 bases and J gave up 2 bases, with 17 bases separating them. From germline, CDR1 is SQVTM and CDR2 ANQGSEA. The CDR3 sequence is CSVGGGQGPQETQYF. For the CDR3, the DNA is TGCAGCGTTGGAGGTGGGCAGGGACCGCAAGAGACCCAGTACTTC.

The chain combines TRBV11-2 with TRBJ2-1; D call uncertain. From germline, CDR1 is SGHAT and CDR2 FQNNGV. Trimming stripped 1 base from V and 6 bases from J, with 10 bases between. The CDR3 is 14 amino acids. In DNA form, the CDR3 reads TGTGCCAGCAGCTTAGCCTCTGGCTTCAATGAGCAGTTCTTC. Amino acids: CASSLASGFNEQFF.

In DNA, the CDR3 is TGTGCCAGCAGCGCACAGGGCGACTATGGCTACACCTTC. Its translation: CASSAQGDYGYTF. The chain recombines TRBV6-6 with TRBJ1-2; maybe TRBD1 (6 bases). With 6 bases removed from V and 3 bases from J, the gap between germline ends came to 11 bases. Looked up from germline, CDR1 is MNHNY and CDR2 is SVGAGI (reference sequence). This CDR3 comprises 13 residues.